This passage covers 13 T cell receptor beta chains from one sample sequenced in a study of T cell repertoires in cytomegalovirus infection. The antigens of these receptors remain unknown. TCRdb analysed the reads with MiXCR anew, one entry per CDR3 protein. The table records roughly 350,000 distinct CDR3 sequences, nearly 35% of them present only once. Sequencing was performed on cultured PBMCs, taken from culture after CMV antigen stimulation. All receptors come from a human donor in good health (CMV status not recorded). Some clones in this sample may be carry-over from other donors' samples.

The chain employs TRBV19 and TRBJ2-7; D may be TRBD2 (5 bases). The germline V gene has CDR1 LNHDA and CDR2 SQIVND (reference sequence). The CDR3 has 14 residues. V was clipped by 4 bases and J by 4 bases, with 14 bases between them. CDR3 amino acids: CASSRAGSPYEQYF. In DNA, the CDR3 is TGTGCCAGTAGTAGGGCGGGTTCTCCATACGAGCAGTACTTC. The full variable domain, in which reference TRBV19 and TRBJ2-7 provide the parts outside the CDR3, is DGGITQSPKYLFRKEGQNVTLSCEQNLNHDAMYWYRQDPGQGLRLIYYSQIVNDFQKGDIAEGYSVSREKKESFPLTVTSAQKNPTAFYLCASSRAGSPYEQYFGPGTRLTVT.

This clonotype was picked up a small number of times. This chain joins TRBV7-9 and TRBJ2-6, with a tentative D call TRBD1 (6 bases). Germline V gene sequence: CDR1 SEHNR, CDR2 FQNEAQ (reference sequence). The ends were cut back, 5 bases at V and 2 bases at J, with 16 bases in the middle. CDR3 length equals 17 residues. The CDR3 DNA reads as TGTGCCAGCAGCCTTGGGCAGGGGTGGGCTGGGGCCAACGTCCTGACTTTC. Its translation is CASSLGQGWAGANVLTF.

This clonotype was picked up a small number of times. The chain carries TRBV19 and TRBJ1-5; no clear D gene. CDR3 length equals 14 residues. Germline lookup yields CDR1 LNHDA and CDR2 SQIVND (reference sequence). Trimming pared 5 bases from V and 2 bases from J, leaving 10 bases between. DNA for the CDR3: TGTGCCAGTAGTGAGGGTATCGGCAATCAGCCCCAGCATTTT. Its translation: CASSEGIGNQPQHF.

This clonotype was detected only a few times. The genes are TRBV6-1 and TRBJ2-3, with D perhaps matching TRBD1 (6 bases). V shed 4 bases and J shed 7 bases, with 18 bases lying between them. The CDR3 is 15 residues long. Germline V lookup: CDR1 MNHNS, CDR2 SASEGT. The CDR3 here is CASSGEQGNANTQYF. DNA of the CDR3: TGTGCCAGCAGTGGGGAACAGGGTAATGCAAATACGCAGTATTTT.

This chain links TRBV12-3 or TRBV12-4 with TRBJ2-5; perhaps TRBD1 as D (5 bases). This CDR3 has 14 residues. V was clipped by 5 bases and J by 1 base, with 11 bases between them. CDR3 in DNA: TGTGCCAGCAGTCAACAGGCTCCCCAAGAGACCCAGTACTTC. Translation: CASSQQAPQETQYF.

This clonotype occurred a few times. V and J are TRBV7-2 and TRBJ1-5; no reliable D call. CDR3 length equals 15 residues. The germline V gene encodes CDR1 SGHTA and CDR2 FQGNSA. Trimming took off 4 bases at V and 0 bases at J, with 10 bases between the two ends. The CDR3 coding sequence is TGTGCCAGCAGCTCGTGGACCGATAGCAATCAGCCCCAGCATTTT. Its protein product is CASSSWTDSNQPQHF. Full variable domain (remainder filled in from reference TRBV7-2 and TRBJ1-5): GAGVSQSPSNKVTEKGKDVELRCDPISGHTALYWYRQSLGQGLEFLIYFQGNSAPDKSGLPSDRFSAERTGGSVSTLTIQRTQQEDSAVYLCASSSWTDSNQPQHFGDGTRLSIL.

The chain uses TRBV5-6 and TRBJ2-7; 9 nucleotides align to TRBD2. The trim removed 1 base at V and 0 bases at J, leaving 2 bases unmatched. The CDR3 has 15 residues. Germline V gives CDR1 SGHDT, CDR2 YYEEEE. For the CDR3, the DNA is TGTGCCAGCAGCTTGACTAGCGGGCTCTCCTACGAGCAGTACGTC. Translated: CASSLTSGLSYEQYV.

This clonotype appeared many times. This chain uses TRBV7-9 with TRBJ2-3; 7 nucleotides match TRBD1. Trimming cost V 3 bases and J 1 base; bases outside gene matches: 7. The CDR3 is 16 residues long. Per the germline V gene, CDR1 is SEHNR and CDR2 is FQNEAQ (reference sequence). The DNA for the CDR3 is TGTGCCAGCAGCTTCCTACAGGGGTTCGGCACAGATACGCAGTATTTT. This sequence encodes CASSFLQGFGTDTQYF.

Written as DNA, the CDR3 is TGTGCCAGCAGTGCCCAGGGGAGGGGTAATCAGCCCCAGCATTTT. Its translation: CASSAQGRGNQPQHF. V is TRBV2 and J is TRBJ1-5, with TRBD1 as a possible D gene (6 bases). Trimming took off 4 bases at V and 4 bases at J, with 14 bases between the two ends. Germline V gene lookup returns CDR1 SNHLY and CDR2 FYNNEI. This CDR3 has 15 amino acids.

V usage is TRBV20-1 and J usage is TRBJ2-1, with TRBD2 matching 16 bases. CDR3 length: 22 amino acids. Germline values: CDR1 DFQATT, CDR2 SNEGSKA (reference sequence). V dropped 1 base and J dropped 0; count of bases not matched to a gene: 15. CDR3 nucleotides: TGCAGTGCTAGAGCAAGTTATAAACCGGGACTAGCGGGAGGGCCCTCCTACAATGAGCAGTTCTTC. Translation gives CSARASYKPGLAGGPSYNEQFF.

The chain is built from TRBV24-1 and TRBJ2-1; 11 bases agree with TRBD2. This CDR3 is 18 amino acids long. J was trimmed by 0 bases and V by 3 bases; bases with no gene match: 6. The germline V gene encodes CDR1 KGHDR and CDR2 SFDVKD. Written as DNA, the CDR3 is TGTGCCACCAGTGATCCCACTAGCGGGGGAAGCTCCTACAATGAGCAGTTCTTC. Its translation is CATSDPTSGGSSYNEQFF.

The chain joins TRBV7-2 to TRBJ1-1; no clear D gene. The V and J ends lost 5 bases and 3 bases respectively, with 10 bases between them. The CDR3 is 13 residues long. Germline assignment: CDR1 SGHTA and CDR2 FQGNSA. The CDR3 DNA sequence: TGTGCCAGCAGCGCCGGGATGTACACTGAAGCTTTCTTT. This codes for CASSAGMYTEAFF.

This clonotype was detected many times. The chain recombines TRBV7-8 with TRBJ2-7; D not certain. CDR1 and CDR2 (germline): SGHVS, FQNEAQ. Between the trimmed V and J ends, which lost 0 bases and 4 bases, there was a span of 10 bases. The CDR3 extends over 14 amino acids. CDR3 sequence: CASSLAPRRYEQYF. The DNA for the CDR3 is TGTGCCAGCAGCTTAGCTCCCAGACGTTACGAGCAGTACTTC.